Below are 30 T cell receptor beta chains sequenced from a single sample in a study of blood T cell repertoires in COVID-19. Measured with immunoSEQ multiplex PCR; TCRdb has only the in-frame clones, and not every one. The sample lists more than 110,000 clones; roughly 88% were seen once. Sequencing was done on a sample of PBMCs or T cells enriched from blood (not recorded which). Source of these receptors: a man between 45 and 60 years old who had recovered from COVID-19.

This sequence joins TRBV7-3 and TRBJ2-2, with D maybe TRBD1 (7 bases). V was shortened by 6 bases and J by 4 bases, with 12 bases between the two germline ends. The CDR3 length is 14 residues. The V gene's germline CDR1 is SGHTA and CDR2 FQGTGA. CDR3 region: CASRPQGGTGELFF. The CDR3 coding sequence is TGTGCCAGCAGACCCCAGGGGGGCACCGGGGAGCTGTTTTTT.

Remarks on this clone: Other nucleotide sequences in the sample specify the same CDR3. The V gene is TRBV28, the J gene TRBJ1-5; no reliable D call. The CDR3 contains 12 residues. V shed 8 bases and J shed 0 bases, with 5 bases lying between them. The V gene's germline CDR1 is MDHEN and CDR2 SYDVKM. Here the CDR3 DNA reads TGTGCCAGCCGCTATAGCAATCAGCCCCAGCATTTT. Amino acids: CASRYSNQPQHF.

This chain joins TRBV7-6 and TRBJ2-1; maybe TRBD2 (5 bases). This CDR3 is built from 13 residues. Germline CDR1 reads SGHVS; CDR2 reads FNYEAQ. Trimming took 4 bases from V and 9 from J, leaving 13 bases between them. As DNA, the CDR3 is TGTGCCAGCAGCTGGTCGGAGGTTGTTGAGCAGTTCTTC. Protein: CASSWSEVVEQFF.

The chain employs TRBV6-5 and TRBJ1-5; 8 nucleotides align to TRBD1. The V segment lost 0 bases and the J segment 6 bases; nucleotides outside the gene matches: 7. CDR3 length: 16 amino acids. Germline V lookup: CDR1 MNHEY, CDR2 SVGAGI. The CDR3 reads CASSYSVPGGSQPQHF. CDR3 nucleotides: TGTGCCAGCAGTTACTCGGTCCCAGGGGGCAGTCAGCCCCAGCATTTT.

This clone was detected once. The gene calls are TRBV6-5 and TRBJ2-7, with D perhaps TRBD1 (5 bases). The germline gives CDR1 MNHEY, CDR2 SVGAGI. The V and J ends lost 0 bases and 5 bases respectively, with 11 bases between them. This CDR3 is built from 14 residues. The CDR3 DNA reads TGTGCCAGCAGTTACTCGAAATCCAGGGACGAGCAGTACTTC. Its translation is CASSYSKSRDEQYF.

The V and J genes are TRBV30 and TRBJ1-5; 10 bases fit TRBD1. From germline, CDR1 is GTSNPN and CDR2 SVGIG (reference sequence). The CDR3 is made up of 18 amino acids. J gave up 1 base and V 1 base, and 10 bases lay outside the gene matches. The CDR3 coding sequence is TGTGCCTGGAGTGCCCGGGACAGGGGACGTCGCAGCAATCAGCCCCAGCATTTT. Amino acid sequence: CAWSARDRGRRSNQPQHF. Combining the CDR3 with reference TRBV30 and TRBJ1-5 gives the whole variable domain SQTIHQWPATLVQPVGSPLSLECTVEGTSNPNLYWYRQAAGRGLQLLFYSVGIGQISSEVPQNLSASRPQDRQFILSSKKLLLSDSGFYLCAWSARDRGRRSNQPQHFGDGTRLSIL.

Turning to this clone: One end of the junction is discordant with germline, which a read error may explain. The chain carries TRBV18 and TRBJ1-2; 9 bases are a match to TRBD1. The germline V gene encodes CDR1 KGHSH and CDR2 LQKENI. The length of the CDR3 is 15 residues. CDR3 region: CASSPRTGEIYGYTF. CDR3 DNA: TGTGCCAGCTCGCCACGGACAGGGGAAATATATGGCTACACCTTC.

The rearrangement links TRBV5-4 to TRBJ2-1, with 9 bases identical to TRBD1. The V gene end was trimmed by 5 bases and the J gene end by 6 bases; junction bases not matched to a gene: 9. CDR1 SGHNT and CDR2 YYREEE come from the germline V gene (reference sequence). There are 15 residues in the CDR3. CDR3 amino acids: CASRYDRGSFNEQFF. The CDR3 nucleotides are TGTGCCAGCAGATACGACAGGGGGAGTTTCAATGAGCAGTTCTTC. Variable domain in full (rest from reference TRBV5-4 and TRBJ2-1): ETGVTQSPTHLIKTRGQQVTLRCSSQSGHNTVSWYQQALGQGPQFIFQYYREEENGRGNFPPRFSGLQFPNYSSELNVNALELDDSALYLCASRYDRGSFNEQFFGPGTRLTVL.

This clone was seen only once. The V and J genes are TRBV2 and TRBJ1-3; D remains unclear. Germline V gene data show CDR1 as SNHLY and CDR2 as FYNNEI. Trimming took off 7 bases at V and 0 bases at J, with 4 bases between the two ends. The length of the CDR3 is 12 residues. The CDR3 bases are TGTGCCAGCACATTCTCTGGAAACACCATATATTTT. This codes for CASTFSGNTIYF.

The rearrangement joins TRBV19 to TRBJ1-2; D gene ambiguous. CDR1 LNHDA and CDR2 SQIVND come from the germline V gene (reference sequence). The CDR3 runs 11 residues. V was shortened by 10 bases and J by 7 bases, with 13 bases between the two germline ends. Written as DNA, the CDR3 is TGTGCCACCAAAGAGGGCATTGGCTACACCTTC. Translating gives CATKEGIGYTF.

This clone was seen more than once but under ten times. The chain is built from TRBV27 and TRBJ2-3; TRBD2 might be the D (5 bases). V lost 8 bases and J lost 0, with 18 bases in between. This CDR3 contains 16 residues. Germline lookup yields CDR1 MNHEY and CDR2 SMNVEV (reference sequence). The CDR3 DNA reads TGTGCCAGCTCTGGGAGAAATAGCGAGAGCACAGATACGCAGTATTTT. Translating gives CASSGRNSESTDTQYF.

The chain joins TRBV5-1 to TRBJ1-6; 9 bases match TRBD1. Trimming removed 0 bases from V and 7 bases from J; junction bases left unmatched: 5. CDR3 length: 16 amino acids. CDR1 is SGHRS, CDR2 YFSETQ, per germline. The DNA of the CDR3 is TGCGCCAGCAGCTTGGACCCCGGGACAGGGAATTCACCCCTCCACTTT. Its translation: CASSLDPGTGNSPLHF.

The genes are TRBV9 and TRBJ2-5; no clear D. Trimming took 0 bases from V and 1 from J, leaving 10 bases between them. Germline V CDR1 and CDR2: SGDLS, YYNGEE. CDR3 length: 15 amino acids. The CDR3 region is CASSVAPVSQETQYF. The CDR3 DNA follows: TGTGCCAGCAGCGTAGCCCCTGTCAGCCAAGAGACCCAGTACTTC.

V gene TRBV3-1 (or the pseudogene TRBV3-2) combines with J gene TRBJ1-1, with 8 bases fitting TRBD1. This CDR3 has 16 residues. The ends lost 2 bases at V and 4 bases at J; junction bases unmatched: 9. Germline CDR1 reads LGHDT; CDR2 reads YNNKEL (reference sequence). The CDR3 loop is CASSQLRGLLGTEAFF. CDR3 nucleotides: TGTGCCAGCAGCCAACTCAGGGGGCTCCTGGGCACTGAAGCTTTCTTT.

This chain links TRBV4-3 with TRBJ2-1, with a tentative D call TRBD1 (6 bases). CDR1 and CDR2 from the germline V gene are LGHNA and YSLEER. The V gene lost 2 bases and the J gene lost 0 bases, with 14 bases spanning the gap. The CDR3 spans 17 residues. CDR3 in DNA: TGCGCCAGCAGCCAACGAGTAGGGGGAAGCTCCTACAATGAGCAGTTCTTC. Translation: CASSQRVGGSSYNEQFF.

V and J are TRBV27 and TRBJ2-7, with 7 bases lining up with TRBD2. The CDR3 totals 15 residues. Per germline, CDR1 MNHEY and CDR2 SMNVEV (reference sequence). The trim removed 5 bases at V and 3 bases at J, leaving 10 bases unmatched. The CDR3 is CASSVLAGVSYEQYF. The CDR3 bases are TGTGCCAGCAGTGTGTTGGCGGGAGTGAGCTACGAGCAGTACTTC.

The chain has TRBV2 and TRBJ2-5; tentatively, D is TRBD2 (6 bases). Trimming removed 10 bases at V and 2 bases at J, with 14 bases between. In germline, CDR1 is SNHLY, CDR2 FYNNEI. This CDR3 is 13 amino acids long. CDR3: CAIRFGSQETQYF. The CDR3 DNA is TGTGCCATTCGATTCGGGAGTCAAGAGACCCAGTACTTC.

This chain links TRBV10-3 with TRBJ1-2; D might be TRBD1 (6 bases). Germline lookup yields CDR1 ENHRY and CDR2 SYGVKD. With 5 bases removed from V and 4 bases from J, the gap between germline ends came to 14 bases. This CDR3 spans 14 amino acids. The CDR3 region has the DNA TGTGCCATCAGTCCCGGACAGAGGAGCTATGGCTACACCTTC. This encodes CAISPGQRSYGYTF.

The chain combines TRBV30 with TRBJ2-7; TRBD2 aligns across 10 bases. This CDR3 has 14 residues. The germline gives CDR1 GTSNPN, CDR2 SVGIG (reference sequence). V gave up 2 bases and J gave up 4 bases; unmatched junction bases: 5. The CDR3 DNA is TGTGCCTGGAGTAGGTCTAGCGGGAGTTACGAGCAGTACTTC. Protein: CAWSRSSGSYEQYF.

In nucleotides, the CDR3 is TGTGCCACCAGCAGTATGGACAGGCTTGATTCACCCCTCCACTTT. Its translation is CATSSMDRLDSPLHF. The chain recombines TRBV15 with TRBJ1-6; TRBD1 matches at 7 bases. Unmatched junction bases numbered 7, after V lost 3 bases and J lost 8 bases. CDR3 length equals 15 residues. From germline, CDR1 is LNHNV and CDR2 YYDKDF (reference sequence).

This chain joins TRBV3-1 (or the pseudogene TRBV3-2) and TRBJ2-2, with D tentatively TRBD1 (6 bases). The CDR3 is 15 amino acids. The V gene's germline CDR1 is LGHDT and CDR2 YNNKEL (reference sequence). V was cut by 3 bases and J by 8 bases, with 16 bases left in between. In DNA form, the CDR3 reads TGTGCCAGCAGCCATTCGGGGCCCAGGGGTGGGGAGCTGTTTTTT. This gives the protein CASSHSGPRGGELFF.

The rearrangement joins TRBV19 to TRBJ1-5, with 8 positions matching TRBD1. V was clipped by 7 bases and J by 2 bases; unmatched bases: 7. The length of the CDR3 is 15 residues. Germline V gene data show CDR1 as LNHDA and CDR2 as SQIVND (reference sequence). The CDR3 DNA reads as TGTGCCAGTACCCCAGGGGGCAGGGGCAATCAGCCCCAGCATTTT. Residues: CASTPGGRGNQPQHF.

This clone was seen a handful of times. This rearrangement joins TRBV7-6 to TRBJ2-1; no clear D. The CDR3 runs 16 residues. V was trimmed by 2 bases and J by 0 bases, leaving 11 bases between them. Germline V gene data show CDR1 as SGHVS and CDR2 as FNYEAQ. CDR3 nucleotide sequence: TGTGCCAGCAGCTTATTTCCGGGTAGCTCCTACAATGAGCAGTTCTTC. Translation gives CASSLFPGSSYNEQFF.

This clone was detected only once. The genes are TRBV11-2 and TRBJ2-7; 9 bases are a match to TRBD1. This CDR3 spans 15 amino acids. The germline gives CDR1 SGHAT, CDR2 FQNNGV. Trimming at V came to 6 bases and at J to 5 bases, leaving 11 bases not matched to a gene. In DNA, the CDR3 is TGTGCCAGCAGTCCCGCCGGGACAGGGAGGAACGAGCAGTACTTC. Protein: CASSPAGTGRNEQYF.

The chain has TRBV5-4 and TRBJ2-5; 11 nucleotides match TRBD2. The germline V gene has CDR1 SGHNT and CDR2 YYREEE (reference sequence). V trimming: 0 bases; J trimming: 2 bases; junction bases outside the gene matches: 0. CDR3 length: 15 residues. CDR3 bases: TGTGCCAGCAGCTTGGTAGCGGGGGGGCAAGAGACCCAGTACTTC. Its protein is CASSLVAGGQETQYF.

This clone was observed once. The chain has TRBV5-1 and TRBJ1-2; TRBD1 might be the D (5 bases). Germline V gene lookup returns CDR1 SGHRS and CDR2 YFSETQ. The CDR3 spans 14 residues. The V and J ends lost 4 bases and 4 bases respectively, with 14 bases between them. The CDR3 sequence is CASSPDPQGYGYTF. DNA for the CDR3: TGCGCCAGCAGCCCAGATCCCCAGGGCTATGGCTACACCTTC.

The rearrangement links TRBV3-1 (or the pseudogene TRBV3-2) to TRBJ2-7; TRBD2 aligns across 7 bases. The junction had 4 bases not matched to a gene; V was cut back by 0 bases and J by 2 bases. In germline, CDR1 is LGHDT, CDR2 YNNKEL (reference sequence). This CDR3 is built from 15 residues. The CDR3 sequence: CASSQDASGPYEQYF. The DNA of the CDR3 is TGTGCCAGCAGCCAAGACGCTAGCGGCCCCTACGAGCAGTACTTC.

The chain uses TRBV7-6 and TRBJ2-3; 8 positions match TRBD1. Germline CDR1 and CDR2: SGHVS and FNYEAQ. The CDR3 is 17 amino acids. Unmatched junction bases numbered 10, after V lost 5 bases and J lost 0 bases. CDR3 in amino acids: CASSITGGRLSTDTQYF. The CDR3 DNA follows: TGTGCCAGCAGCATTACAGGGGGGCGGCTAAGCACAGATACGCAGTATTTT.

The chain uses TRBV5-4 and TRBJ2-2; TRBD2 is a possible D gene (6 bases). The CDR3 extends over 15 amino acids. Trimming left V 4 bases short and J 4 bases short, with 14 bases between. CDR1 and CDR2 from the germline V gene are SGHNT and YYREEE (reference sequence). The CDR3, as DNA: TGTGCCAGCAGCCTCGGCGGGGAGGCCACCGGGGAGCTGTTTTTT. This codes for CASSLGGEATGELFF.

V usage is TRBV4-3 and J usage is TRBJ1-5; maybe TRBD1 (6 bases). The germline gives CDR1 LGHNA, CDR2 YSLEER. The V and J ends lost 0 bases and 1 base respectively, with 7 bases between them. The CDR3 length is 15 residues. The CDR3, as DNA: TGCGCCAGCAGCCAAGAGGACAGAAGCAATCAGCCCCAGCATTTT. It is translated as CASSQEDRSNQPQHF.